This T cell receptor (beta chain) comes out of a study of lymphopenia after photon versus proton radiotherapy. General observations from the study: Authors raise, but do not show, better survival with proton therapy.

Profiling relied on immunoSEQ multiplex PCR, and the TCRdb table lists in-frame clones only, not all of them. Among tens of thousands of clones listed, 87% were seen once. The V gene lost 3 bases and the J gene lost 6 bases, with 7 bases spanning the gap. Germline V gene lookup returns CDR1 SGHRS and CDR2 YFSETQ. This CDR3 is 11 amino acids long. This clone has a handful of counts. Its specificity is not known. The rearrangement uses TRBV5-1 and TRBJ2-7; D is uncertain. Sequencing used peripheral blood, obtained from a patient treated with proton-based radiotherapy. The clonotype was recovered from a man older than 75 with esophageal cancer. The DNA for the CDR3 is TGCGCCAGCAGCTCTGATTTCGAGCAGTACTTC. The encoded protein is CASSSDFEQYF.